This is a list of T cell receptor beta chains from one sample in a study of CD8+ T cells in alopecia areata. The assay was immunoSEQ multiplex PCR, and TCRdb's table has in-frame clones only and misses some. Of about 140,000 clones in the sample, around 54% were seen once. The source material was CD4+ T cells sorted from blood. All receptors derive from a human donor in good health. CDR3s include the opening cysteine and the closing phenylalanine or tryptophan. A D gene is named only where the DNA matches it firmly. Size is stated for part of the rows, as once, few or many counts, or as a class when the clone is expanded.

abundance	v_gene	j_gene	d_gene	CDR3nt	CDR3aa
once	TRBV29-1	TRBJ2-5	.	TGCAGCGTTCGCAGGGACCACCAAGAGACCCAGTACTTC	CSVRRDHQETQYF
.	TRBV30	TRBJ2-7	.	TGTGCCTGGAGTGTAGGAAGCTACGAGCAGTACTTC	CAWSVGSYEQYF
few	TRBV10-3	TRBJ2-1	TRBD2	TGTGCCATCAGTGCTAGAGCGGGAGGAAACAATGAGCAGTTCTTC	CAISARAGGNNEQFF
.	TRBV5-1	TRBJ2-7	TRBD1	TGCGCCAGCAGCTTGAGAGGACAGGTAACCGACGAGCAGTACTTC	CASSLRGQVTDEQYF
.	TRBV5-1	TRBJ1-1	.	TGCGCCAGCAGCTTACAGCGTAACACTGAAGCTTTCTTT	CASSLQRNTEAFF
.	TRBV7-2	TRBJ2-3	TRBD2	TGTGCCAGCAGCTTAACTTTCAGCGGGAGTACTAGCACAGATACGCAGTATTTT	CASSLTFSGSTSTDTQYF
once	TRBV5-1	TRBJ2-1	TRBD2	TGCGCCAGCAGCTCGACGACTAGCGGGGGCTTCAATGAGCAGTTCTTC	CASSSTTSGGFNEQFF
many	TRBV18	TRBJ1-4	.	TGTGCCAGCTCGGCACTAACTAATGAAAAACTGTTTTTT	CASSALTNEKLFF
few	TRBV4-1	TRBJ2-3	.	TGCGCCAGCAGCCCGCCGCTTGGGCGGGGTACGCAGTATTTT	CASSPPLGRGTQYF
.	TRBV2	TRBJ2-1	TRBD1	TGTGCCAGCAGTGATTTATCGTGGGACAGGGACAATGAGCAGTTCTTC	CASSDLSWDRDNEQFF
few	TRBV27	TRBJ2-3	TRBD2	TGTGCCAGCAGTTTAACGAGCGGGAGAATGGATACGCAGTATTTT	CASSLTSGRMDTQYF
few	TRBV5-1	TRBJ1-1	.	TGCGCCAGCAGCTTGGCGCAGGGGAACACTGAAGCTTTCTTT	CASSLAQGNTEAFF
.	TRBV30	TRBJ2-3	.	TGTGCCTACCTGTCCAGGGAAGAGACAGATACGCAGTATTTT	CAYLSREETDTQYF
.	TRBV5-1	TRBJ1-3	TRBD1	TGCGCCAGCAGCTTGGGAGGGGGCCTCTATGGAAACACCATATATTTT	CASSLGGGLYGNTIYF
.	TRBV28	TRBJ2-7	.	TGTGCCAGCAGACACGGACAGTGGCCGTACGAGCAGTACTTC	CASRHGQWPYEQYF
.	TRBV28	TRBJ1-5	.	TGTGCCAGCAGTTACCGGCGAAGCAATCAGCCCCAGCATTTT	CASSYRRSNQPQHF
once	TRBV15	TRBJ2-1	.	TGTGCCACCAGCAACGGTTACTCCTACAATGAGCAGTTCTTC	CATSNGYSYNEQFF
.	TRBV29-1	TRBJ2-7	.	TGCAGCGTTAGGCAAGCTTACGAGCAGTACTTC	CSVRQAYEQYF
.	TRBV13	TRBJ2-3	TRBD2	TGTGCCAGCAGCTCCCCACCCGCCATAGCGGGAGCGGGCACAGATACGCAGTATTTT	CASSSPPAIAGAGTDTQYF
many	TRBV5-4	TRBJ2-1	TRBD2	TGTGCCAGCAGCTTGCGAGGGACTAGCGGGGGGGCGGAGCAGTTCTTC	CASSLRGTSGGAEQFF
.	TRBV4-1	TRBJ2-5	.	TGCGCCAGCAGCCAAGAGCCAGCAGTGACCCAGTACTTC	CASSQEPAVTQYF
.	TRBV2	TRBJ1-1	.	TGTGCCAGCAGTGGCCAACCGAACACTGAAGCTTTCTTT	CASSGQPNTEAFF
.	TRBV7-9	TRBJ2-7	.	TGTGCCAGCAGCTTCGCCTACGAGCAGTACTTC	CASSFAYEQYF
.	TRBV20-1	TRBJ2-7	.	TGCAGTGCTAGCGGCGGCTACGAGCAGTACTTC	CSASGGYEQYF
.	TRBV30	TRBJ2-3	.	TGTGCCTGGAGACCCACCATGGGGGGCCGAGTCCGCACAGATACGCAGTATTTT	CAWRPTMGGRVRTDTQYF
.	TRBV7-2	TRBJ2-3	.	TGTGCCAGCAGCCGCCCTGATATGGATACGCAGTATTTT	CASSRPDMDTQYF
.	TRBV29-1	TRBJ1-1	.	TGCAGCGCTTTGGGCGTGAACACTGAAGCTTTCTTT	CSALGVNTEAFF
.	TRBV29-1	TRBJ2-1	TRBD2	TGCAGCGTCCGGGATATAGCGGGGTCCCGCTCCTACAATGAGCAGTTCTTC	CSVRDIAGSRSYNEQFF
few	TRBV6-6	TRBJ2-5	.	TGTGCCAGCTCATTTTCTGAAGAGACCCAGTACTTC	CASSFSEETQYF
many	TRBV4-1	TRBJ1-2	.	TGCGCCAGCAGCCAAGATCTGGGCGGATCTAACTATGGCTACACCTTC	CASSQDLGGSNYGYTF
.	TRBV29-1	TRBJ1-1	.	TGCAGCGTTGAAAGGGGGGCCGGGAACACTGAAGCTTTCTTT	CSVERGAGNTEAFF
.	TRBV29-1	TRBJ2-7	.	TGCAGCGTTGAAGAGACGGAGCGGAGCTCCTACGAGCAGTACTTC	CSVEETERSSYEQYF
.	TRBV28	TRBJ1-5	.	TGTGCCAGCAGTTTATTCGGACAAAATCAGCCCCAGCATTTT	CASSLFGQNQPQHF
many	TRBV18	TRBJ2-2	.	TGTGCCAGCTCACCAGCCGAGCGGGAGCTGTTTTTT	CASSPAERELFF
.	TRBV27	TRBJ2-5	.	TGTGCCAGCAGTCTCTCGACGGGGGTAGGGGAGACCCAGTACTTC	CASSLSTGVGETQYF
.	TRBV7-2	TRBJ2-5	.	TGTGCCAGCAGCTCCCACGGTTACTCGGAGACCCAGTACTTC	CASSSHGYSETQYF
.	TRBV7-9	TRBJ2-7	.	TGTGCCAGCAGCCCCTGGACAGTCCCCTACGAGCAGTACTTC	CASSPWTVPYEQYF
.	TRBV5-1	TRBJ2-1	TRBD2	TGCGCCAGCAGCCTGGCTAGCGGGAGGGCCAATAATGAGCAGTTCTTC	CASSLASGRANNEQFF
.	TRBV7-9	TRBJ2-1	.	TGTGCCAGCAGCGGCCCGGGCCGTAGAGACAATGAGCAGTTCTTC	CASSGPGRRDNEQFF
.	TRBV7-9	TRBJ2-1	.	TGTGCCAGCAGCCCACTAGGGGCTAGCGACATCAATGAGCAGTTCTTC	CASSPLGASDINEQFF
.	TRBV29-1	TRBJ2-1	TRBD1	TGCAGCGTATACAGGGGCCGGGGGCAGTTCTTC	CSVYRGRGQFF
.	TRBV5-1	TRBJ1-4	.	TGCGCCAGCAGCTTGGGAGGAAATGAAAAACTGTTTTTT	CASSLGGNEKLFF
.	TRBV6-6	TRBJ1-1	.	TGTGCCAGCAGGCCATACAGGAACACTGAAGCTTTCTTT	CASRPYRNTEAFF
.	TRBV29-1	TRBJ2-1	TRBD1	TGCAGCGTTGAAGTATACCCCGGGACAGATTACAATGAGCAGTTCTTC	CSVEVYPGTDYNEQFF
.	TRBV29-1	TRBJ2-1	.	TGCAGCGTTGCTTTAGGACCTGGAGATGAGCAGTTCTTC	CSVALGPGDEQFF
.	TRBV5-1	TRBJ2-1	TRBD2	TGCGCCAGCAGCAGAGGGACTAGCGGGAGGGAGGATGAGCAGTTCTTC	CASSRGTSGREDEQFF